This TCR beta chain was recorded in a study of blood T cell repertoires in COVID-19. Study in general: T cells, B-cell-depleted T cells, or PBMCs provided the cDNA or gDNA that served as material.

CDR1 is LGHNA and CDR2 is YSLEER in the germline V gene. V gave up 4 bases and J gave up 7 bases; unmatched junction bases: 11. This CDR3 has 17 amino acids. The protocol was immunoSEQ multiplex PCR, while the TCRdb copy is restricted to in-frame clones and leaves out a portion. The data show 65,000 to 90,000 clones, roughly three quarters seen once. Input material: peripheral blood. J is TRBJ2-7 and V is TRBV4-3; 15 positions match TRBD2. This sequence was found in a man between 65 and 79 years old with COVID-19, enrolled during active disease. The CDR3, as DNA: TGCGCCAGCAGCCGGGGACTAGCGGGAGGCCCGATGGGGGAGCAGTACTTC. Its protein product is CASSRGLAGGPMGEQYF.